This T cell receptor (beta chain) came from a study of beta chain features in type 1 diabetes. In the study overall: All samples together contributed 85 million to 120 million sorted cells for examination. Overall study findings and caveats: PCR could preferentially amplify shorter templates, alike in patients and controls. Since sequencing was performed on cDNA, cells with high TCR expression could be over-represented.

The V gene's germline CDR1 is SGHTA and CDR2 FQGNSA. With 2 bases removed from V and 7 bases from J, the gap between germline ends came to 9 bases. This CDR3 has 12 amino acids. For this clone: Its cognate antigen is unknown.

The entirety of the isolated RNA underwent reverse transcription, so expressed TCRB transcripts were sequenced. There were approximately 3.5 million reads on average in the naive, central memory and regulatory T cell samples. Using immunoSEQ multiplex PCR, the repertoire was profiled, and TCRdb retains in-frame clones only, with some absent. In the table there are 150,000 to 180,000 clones, roughly 11% of which are singletons. The sequence was obtained from a man younger than 30 in good health. V usage is TRBV7-2 and J usage is TRBJ2-7, with D hard to call. The specimen was central memory CD4+ T cells from blood. In nucleotides, the CDR3 is TGTGCCAGCAGCTTATCCCCGAGGGAGCAGTACTTC. Its protein product is CASSLSPREQYF.